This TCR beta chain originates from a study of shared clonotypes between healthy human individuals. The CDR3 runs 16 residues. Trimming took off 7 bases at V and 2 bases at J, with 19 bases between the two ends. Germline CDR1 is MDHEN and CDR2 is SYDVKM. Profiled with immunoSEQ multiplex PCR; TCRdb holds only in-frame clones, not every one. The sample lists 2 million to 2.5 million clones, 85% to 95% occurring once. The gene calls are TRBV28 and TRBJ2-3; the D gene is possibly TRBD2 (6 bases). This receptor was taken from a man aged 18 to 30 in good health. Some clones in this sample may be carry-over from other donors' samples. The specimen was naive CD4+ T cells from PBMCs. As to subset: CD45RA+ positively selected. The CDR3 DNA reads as TGTGCCAGCATCGCCGGAGGGGTGGTTTACACAGATACGCAGTATTTT. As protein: CASIAGGVVYTDTQYF.